This T cell receptor (beta chain) was identified during a study of blood T cell repertoires in COVID-19. On this clone: The same CDR3 arises from other DNA sequences in this sample as well.

The CDR3 consists of 13 residues. CDR1 is MNHEY, CDR2 SVGAGI, per germline. V shed 6 bases and J 6 bases; nucleotides not matched to a gene: 5. As handled by the study authors: Reference gene primer amplification gave estimated nucleated cell counts. TCRdb's table, derived via immunoSEQ multiplex PCR, lists solely in-frame clones and lacks some. Clonal size and the V and J genes are those of that table, whereas D and trimming came from the DNA. The top ten hold 8.5% to 12% of the sample, which has roughly 100,000 clones, 70% to 85% seen once. This TCR was sampled from a man between 65 and 80 years old with acute or convalescent COVID-19. The chain uses TRBV6-5 and TRBJ2-1; the match to TRBD1 covers 7 bases. The sample was peripheral blood. The CDR3 DNA is TGTGCCAGCAGCCGAGACAGGGTCAATGAGCAGTTCTTC. It encodes CASSRDRVNEQFF.